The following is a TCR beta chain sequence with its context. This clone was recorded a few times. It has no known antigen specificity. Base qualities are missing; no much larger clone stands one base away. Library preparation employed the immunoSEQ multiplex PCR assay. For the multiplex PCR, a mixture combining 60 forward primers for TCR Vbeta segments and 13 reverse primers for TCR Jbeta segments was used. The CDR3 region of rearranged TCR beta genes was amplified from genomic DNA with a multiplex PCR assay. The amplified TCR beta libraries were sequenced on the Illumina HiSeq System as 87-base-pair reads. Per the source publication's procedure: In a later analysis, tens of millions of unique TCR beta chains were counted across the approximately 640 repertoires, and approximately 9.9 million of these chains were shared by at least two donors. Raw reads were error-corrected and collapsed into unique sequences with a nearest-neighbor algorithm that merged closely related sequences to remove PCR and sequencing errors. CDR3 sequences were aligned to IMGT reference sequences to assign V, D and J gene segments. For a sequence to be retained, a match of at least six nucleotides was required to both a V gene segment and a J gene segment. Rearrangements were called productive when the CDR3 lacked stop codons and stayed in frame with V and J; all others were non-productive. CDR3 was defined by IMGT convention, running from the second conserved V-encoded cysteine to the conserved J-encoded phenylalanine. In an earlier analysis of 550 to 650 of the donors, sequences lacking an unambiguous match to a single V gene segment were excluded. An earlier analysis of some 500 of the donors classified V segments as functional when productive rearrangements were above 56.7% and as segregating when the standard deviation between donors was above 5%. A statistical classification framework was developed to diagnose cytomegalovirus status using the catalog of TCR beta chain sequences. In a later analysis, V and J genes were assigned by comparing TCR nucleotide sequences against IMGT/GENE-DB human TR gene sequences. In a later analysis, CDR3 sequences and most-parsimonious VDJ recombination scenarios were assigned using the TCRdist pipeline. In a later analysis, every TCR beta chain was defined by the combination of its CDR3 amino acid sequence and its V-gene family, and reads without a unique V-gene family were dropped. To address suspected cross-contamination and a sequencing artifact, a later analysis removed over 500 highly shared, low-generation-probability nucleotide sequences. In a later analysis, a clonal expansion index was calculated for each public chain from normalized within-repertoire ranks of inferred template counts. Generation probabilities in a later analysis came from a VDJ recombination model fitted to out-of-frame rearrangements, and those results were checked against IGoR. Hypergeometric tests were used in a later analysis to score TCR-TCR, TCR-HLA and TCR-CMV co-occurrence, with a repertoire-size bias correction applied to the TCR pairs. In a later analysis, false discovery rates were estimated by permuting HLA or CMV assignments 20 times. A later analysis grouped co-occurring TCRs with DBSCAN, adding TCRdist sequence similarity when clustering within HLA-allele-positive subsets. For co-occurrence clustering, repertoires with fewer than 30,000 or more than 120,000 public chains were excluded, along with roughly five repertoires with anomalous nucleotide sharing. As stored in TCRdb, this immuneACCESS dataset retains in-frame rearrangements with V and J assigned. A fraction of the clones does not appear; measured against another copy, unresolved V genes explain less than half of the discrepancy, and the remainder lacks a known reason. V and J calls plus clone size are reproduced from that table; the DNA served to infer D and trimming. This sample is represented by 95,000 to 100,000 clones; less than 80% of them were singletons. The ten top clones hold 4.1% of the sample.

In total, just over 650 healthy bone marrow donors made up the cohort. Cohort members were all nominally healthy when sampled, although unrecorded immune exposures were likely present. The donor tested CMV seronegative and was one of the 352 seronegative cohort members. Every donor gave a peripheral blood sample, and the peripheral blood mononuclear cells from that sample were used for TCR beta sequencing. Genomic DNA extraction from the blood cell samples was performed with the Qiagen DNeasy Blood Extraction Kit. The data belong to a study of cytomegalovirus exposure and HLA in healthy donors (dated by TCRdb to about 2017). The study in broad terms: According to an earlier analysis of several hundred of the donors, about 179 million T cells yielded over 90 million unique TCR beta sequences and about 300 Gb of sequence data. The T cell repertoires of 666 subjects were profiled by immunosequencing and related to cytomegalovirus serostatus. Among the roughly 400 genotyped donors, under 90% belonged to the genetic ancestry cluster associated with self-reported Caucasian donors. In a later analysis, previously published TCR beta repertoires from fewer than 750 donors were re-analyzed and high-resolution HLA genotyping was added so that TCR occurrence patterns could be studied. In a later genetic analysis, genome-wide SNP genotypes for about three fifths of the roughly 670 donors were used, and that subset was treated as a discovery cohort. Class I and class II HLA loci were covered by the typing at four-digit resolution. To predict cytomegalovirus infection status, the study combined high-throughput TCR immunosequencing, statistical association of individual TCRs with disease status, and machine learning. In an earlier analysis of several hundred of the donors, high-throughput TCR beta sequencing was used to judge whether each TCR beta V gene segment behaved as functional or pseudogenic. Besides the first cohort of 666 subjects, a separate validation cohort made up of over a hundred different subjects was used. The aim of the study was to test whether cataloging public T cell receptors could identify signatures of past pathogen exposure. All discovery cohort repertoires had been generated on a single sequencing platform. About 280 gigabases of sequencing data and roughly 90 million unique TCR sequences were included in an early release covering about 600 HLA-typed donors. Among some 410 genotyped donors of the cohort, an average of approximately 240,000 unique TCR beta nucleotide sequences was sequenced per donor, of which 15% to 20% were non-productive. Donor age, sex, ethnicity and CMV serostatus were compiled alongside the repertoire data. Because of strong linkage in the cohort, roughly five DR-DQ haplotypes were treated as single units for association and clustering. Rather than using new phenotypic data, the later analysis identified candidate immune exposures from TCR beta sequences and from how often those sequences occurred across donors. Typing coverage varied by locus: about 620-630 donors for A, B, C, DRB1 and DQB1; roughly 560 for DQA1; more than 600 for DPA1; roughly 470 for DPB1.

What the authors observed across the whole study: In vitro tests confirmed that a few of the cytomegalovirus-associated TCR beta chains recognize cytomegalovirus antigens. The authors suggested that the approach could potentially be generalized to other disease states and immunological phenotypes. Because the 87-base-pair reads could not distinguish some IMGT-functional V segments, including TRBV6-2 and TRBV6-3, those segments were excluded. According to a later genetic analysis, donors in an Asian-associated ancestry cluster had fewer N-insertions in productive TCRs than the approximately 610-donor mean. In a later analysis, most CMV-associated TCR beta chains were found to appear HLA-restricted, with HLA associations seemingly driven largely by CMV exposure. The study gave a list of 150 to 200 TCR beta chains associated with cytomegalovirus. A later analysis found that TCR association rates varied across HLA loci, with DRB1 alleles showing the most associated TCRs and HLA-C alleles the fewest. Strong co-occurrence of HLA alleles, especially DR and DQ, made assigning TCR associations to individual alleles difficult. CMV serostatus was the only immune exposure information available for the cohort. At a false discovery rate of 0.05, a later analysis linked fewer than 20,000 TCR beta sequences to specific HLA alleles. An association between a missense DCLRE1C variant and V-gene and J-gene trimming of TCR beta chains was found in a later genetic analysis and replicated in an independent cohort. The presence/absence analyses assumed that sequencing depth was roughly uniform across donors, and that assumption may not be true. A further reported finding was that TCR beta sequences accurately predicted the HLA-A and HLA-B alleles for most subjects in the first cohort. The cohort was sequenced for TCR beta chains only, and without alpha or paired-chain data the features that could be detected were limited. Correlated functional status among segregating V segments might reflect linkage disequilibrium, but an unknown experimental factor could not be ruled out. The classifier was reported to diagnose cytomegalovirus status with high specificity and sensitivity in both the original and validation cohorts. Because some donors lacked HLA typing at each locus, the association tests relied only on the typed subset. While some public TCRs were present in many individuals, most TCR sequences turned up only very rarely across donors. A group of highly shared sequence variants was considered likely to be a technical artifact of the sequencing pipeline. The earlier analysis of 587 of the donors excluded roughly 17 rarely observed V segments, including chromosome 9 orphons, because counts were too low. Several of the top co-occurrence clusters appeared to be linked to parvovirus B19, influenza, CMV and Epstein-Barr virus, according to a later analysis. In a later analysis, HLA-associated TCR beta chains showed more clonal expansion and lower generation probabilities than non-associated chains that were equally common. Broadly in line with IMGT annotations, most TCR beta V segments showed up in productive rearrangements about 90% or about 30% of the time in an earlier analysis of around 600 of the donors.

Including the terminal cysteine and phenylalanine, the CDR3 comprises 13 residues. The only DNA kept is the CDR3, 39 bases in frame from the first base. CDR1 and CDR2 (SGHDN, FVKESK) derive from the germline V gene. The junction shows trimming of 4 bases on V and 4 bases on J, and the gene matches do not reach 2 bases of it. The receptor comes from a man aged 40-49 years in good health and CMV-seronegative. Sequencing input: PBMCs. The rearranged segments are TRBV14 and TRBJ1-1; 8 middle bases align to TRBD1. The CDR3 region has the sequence CASSLQGATEAFF. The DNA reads TGTGCCAGCAGCCTCCAGGGGGCCACTGAAGCTTTCTTT.